This entry describes one TCR beta chain. Its specificity is not known. With random hexamers, reverse transcription was performed on about 0.45 to 1 ug of RNA. Amplification of TCR beta CDR3 by immunoSEQ multiplex PCR spanned 54 Vbeta and 13 Jbeta. Each CDR3 protein gets one entry after TCRdb re-called the immunoSEQ multiplex PCR reads with MiXCR. The sample yields around 300,000 distinct CDR3 sequences, approximately 85% seen once. The sample comes from a study of CD8 T cells in Susac syndrome. The study's findings and limits: The TCR sequencing and HLA analysis in the study involved a relatively small number of individuals, as the study acknowledged.

The CDR3 is 12 amino acids. The germline CDR1 and CDR2 sequences are LNHDA and SQIVND (reference sequence). V lost 6 bases to trimming and J lost 7 bases, with 12 bases between them. Treatment-naive patients with stable or active relapsing-remitting disease were the multiple sclerosis controls. The material sequenced was CD8+ T cells from PBMCs. The rearrangement uses TRBV19 and TRBJ1-1; D remains ambiguous. This sequence originates from a human donor with multiple sclerosis. Here the CDR3 reads CASSPLGNEAFF. CDR3 nucleotides: TGTGCCAGTAGCCCTTTGGGAAATGAAGCTTTCTTT.